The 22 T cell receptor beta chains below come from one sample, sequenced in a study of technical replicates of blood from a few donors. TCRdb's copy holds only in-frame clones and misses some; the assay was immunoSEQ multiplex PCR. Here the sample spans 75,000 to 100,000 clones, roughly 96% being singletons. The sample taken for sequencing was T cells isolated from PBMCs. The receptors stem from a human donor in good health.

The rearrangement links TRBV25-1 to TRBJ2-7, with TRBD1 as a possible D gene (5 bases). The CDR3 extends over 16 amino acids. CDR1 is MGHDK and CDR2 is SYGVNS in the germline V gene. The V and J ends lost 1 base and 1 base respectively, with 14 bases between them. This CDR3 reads CASSESRRVGSYEQYF. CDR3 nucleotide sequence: TGTGCCAGCAGTGAATCCCGCAGGGTTGGATCCTACGAGCAGTACTTC.

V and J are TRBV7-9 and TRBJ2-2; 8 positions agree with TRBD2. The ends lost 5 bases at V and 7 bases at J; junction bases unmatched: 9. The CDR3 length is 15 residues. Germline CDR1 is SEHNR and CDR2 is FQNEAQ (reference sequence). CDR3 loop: CASSIGLAGLGELFF. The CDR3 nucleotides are TGTGCCAGCAGCATAGGACTAGCCGGTCTCGGGGAGCTGTTTTTT.

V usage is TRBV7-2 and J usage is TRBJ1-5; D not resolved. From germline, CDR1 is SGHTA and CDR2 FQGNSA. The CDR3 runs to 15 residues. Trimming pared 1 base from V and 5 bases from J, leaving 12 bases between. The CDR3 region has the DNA TGTGCCAGCAGCTTAGAGTTCCGGTATCATCAGCCCCAGCATTTT. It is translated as CASSLEFRYHQPQHF.

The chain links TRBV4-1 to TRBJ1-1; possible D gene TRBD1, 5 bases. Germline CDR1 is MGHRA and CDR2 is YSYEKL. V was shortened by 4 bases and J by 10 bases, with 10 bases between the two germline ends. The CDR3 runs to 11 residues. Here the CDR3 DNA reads TGCGCCAGCAGCCTAGGGGAGGGAGCTTTCTTT. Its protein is CASSLGEGAFF.

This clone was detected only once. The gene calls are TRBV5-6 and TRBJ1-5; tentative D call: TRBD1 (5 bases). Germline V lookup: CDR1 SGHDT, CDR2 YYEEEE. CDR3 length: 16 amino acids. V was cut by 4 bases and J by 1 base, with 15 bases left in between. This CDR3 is CASSTRGGMSNQPQHF. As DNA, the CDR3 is TGTGCCAGCAGCACGCGGGGCGGGATGAGCAATCAGCCCCAGCATTTT.

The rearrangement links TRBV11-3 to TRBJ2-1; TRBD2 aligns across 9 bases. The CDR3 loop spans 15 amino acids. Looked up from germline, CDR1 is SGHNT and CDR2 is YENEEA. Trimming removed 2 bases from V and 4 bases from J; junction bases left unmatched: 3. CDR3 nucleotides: TGTGCCAGCAGCTTATTTCTAGCGGGGTACAATGAGCAGTTCTTC. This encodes CASSLFLAGYNEQFF.

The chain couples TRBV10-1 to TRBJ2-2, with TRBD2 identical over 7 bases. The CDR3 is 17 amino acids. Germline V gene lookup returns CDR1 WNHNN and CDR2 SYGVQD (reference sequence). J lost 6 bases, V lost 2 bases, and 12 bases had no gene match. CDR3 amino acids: CASSETKERDGAGELFF. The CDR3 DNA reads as TGCGCCAGCAGTGAGACGAAAGAGCGGGATGGCGCCGGGGAGCTGTTTTTT.

CDR3 residues: CASSSRLAPTQETQYF. The CDR3 bases are TGCGCCAGCAGCTCGAGACTAGCTCCAACCCAAGAGACCCAGTACTTC. The chain employs TRBV5-1 and TRBJ2-5; 7 bases are shared with TRBD2. The length of the CDR3 is 16 residues. The germline gives CDR1 SGHRS, CDR2 YFSETQ. The junction had 9 bases not matched to a gene; V was cut back by 3 bases and J by 1 base.

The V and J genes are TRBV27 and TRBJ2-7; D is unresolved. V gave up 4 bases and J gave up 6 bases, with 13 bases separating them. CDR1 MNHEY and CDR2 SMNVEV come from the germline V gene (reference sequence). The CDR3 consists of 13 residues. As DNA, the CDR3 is TGTGCCAGCAGTTACCCAGCATCGGGCGAGCAGTACTTC. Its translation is CASSYPASGEQYF.

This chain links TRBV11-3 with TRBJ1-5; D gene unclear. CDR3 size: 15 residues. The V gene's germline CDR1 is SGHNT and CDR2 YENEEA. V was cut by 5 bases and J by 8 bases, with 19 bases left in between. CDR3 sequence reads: CASSHEEARGEPQHF. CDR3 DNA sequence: TGTGCCAGCAGCCACGAAGAGGCGCGGGGAGAGCCCCAGCATTTT.

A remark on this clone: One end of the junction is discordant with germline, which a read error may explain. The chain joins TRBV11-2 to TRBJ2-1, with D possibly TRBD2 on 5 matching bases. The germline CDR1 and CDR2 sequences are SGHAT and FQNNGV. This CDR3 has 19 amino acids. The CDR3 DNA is TGTGCCAGCAGCCCCCGCTCTTGGGAGTCCTCAACCCCATACAATGATCAGTTCTTC. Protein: CASSPRSWESSTPYNDQFF.

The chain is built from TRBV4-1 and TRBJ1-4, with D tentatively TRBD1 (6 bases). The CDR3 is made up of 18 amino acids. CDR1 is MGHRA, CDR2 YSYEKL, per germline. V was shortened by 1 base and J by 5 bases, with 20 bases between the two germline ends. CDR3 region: CASSQVGSRQVLNEKLFF. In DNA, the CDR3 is TGCGCCAGCAGCCAAGTCGGCTCTAGACAGGTCCTCAATGAAAAACTGTTTTTT.

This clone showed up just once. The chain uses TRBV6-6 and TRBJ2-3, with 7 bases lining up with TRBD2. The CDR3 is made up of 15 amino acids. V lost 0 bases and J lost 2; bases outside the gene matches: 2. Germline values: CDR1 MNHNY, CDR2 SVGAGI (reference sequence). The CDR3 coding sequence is TGTGCCAGCAGTTACTCGGGGACTAACACAGATACGCAGTATTTT. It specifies CASSYSGTNTDTQYF.

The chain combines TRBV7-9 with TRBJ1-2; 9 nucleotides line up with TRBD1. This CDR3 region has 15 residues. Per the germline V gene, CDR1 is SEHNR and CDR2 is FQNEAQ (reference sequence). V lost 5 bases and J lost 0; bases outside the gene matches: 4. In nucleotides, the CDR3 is TGTGCCAGCAGCCCGGGACAGGGTGCTAACTATGGCTACACCTTC. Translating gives CASSPGQGANYGYTF.

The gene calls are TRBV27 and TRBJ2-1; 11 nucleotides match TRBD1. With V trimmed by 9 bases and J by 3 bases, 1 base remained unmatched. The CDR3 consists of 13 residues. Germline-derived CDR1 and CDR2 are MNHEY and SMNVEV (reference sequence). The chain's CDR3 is CARGQGDYNEQFF. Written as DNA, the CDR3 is TGTGCCAGGGGACAGGGGGACTACAATGAGCAGTTCTTC.

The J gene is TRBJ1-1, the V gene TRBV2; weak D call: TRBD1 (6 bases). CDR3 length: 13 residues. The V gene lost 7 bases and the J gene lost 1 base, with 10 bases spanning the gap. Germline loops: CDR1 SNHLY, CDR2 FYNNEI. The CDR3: CASILQGNTEAFF. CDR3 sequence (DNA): TGTGCCAGCATATTACAGGGGAACACTGAAGCTTTCTTT.

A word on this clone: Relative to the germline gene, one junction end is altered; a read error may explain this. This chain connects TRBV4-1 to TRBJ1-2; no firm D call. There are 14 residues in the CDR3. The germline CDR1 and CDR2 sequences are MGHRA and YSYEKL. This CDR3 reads CASSQGELSYVYTF. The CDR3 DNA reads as TGCGCCAGCAGCCAAGGCGAGTTATCATATGTCTACACCTTC.

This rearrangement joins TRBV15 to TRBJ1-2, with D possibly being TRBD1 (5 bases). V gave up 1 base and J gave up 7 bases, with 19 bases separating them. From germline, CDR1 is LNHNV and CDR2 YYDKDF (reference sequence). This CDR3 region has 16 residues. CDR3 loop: CATSRVGSRGGSGYTF. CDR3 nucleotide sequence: TGTGCCACCAGCAGAGTAGGTTCGAGGGGAGGGAGTGGCTACACCTTC.

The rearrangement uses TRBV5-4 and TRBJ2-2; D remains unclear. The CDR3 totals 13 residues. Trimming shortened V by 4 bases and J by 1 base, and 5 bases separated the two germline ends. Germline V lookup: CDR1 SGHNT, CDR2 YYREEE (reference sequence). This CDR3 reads CASSRQNTGELFF. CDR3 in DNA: TGTGCCAGCAGCCGACAGAACACCGGGGAGCTGTTTTTT.

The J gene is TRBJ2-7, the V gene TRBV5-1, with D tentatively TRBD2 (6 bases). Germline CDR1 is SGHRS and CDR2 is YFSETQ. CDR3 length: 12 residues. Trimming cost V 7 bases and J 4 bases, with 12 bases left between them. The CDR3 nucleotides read TGCGCCAGCGCTGGTAGCGGTTACGAGCAGTACTTC. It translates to CASAGSGYEQYF.

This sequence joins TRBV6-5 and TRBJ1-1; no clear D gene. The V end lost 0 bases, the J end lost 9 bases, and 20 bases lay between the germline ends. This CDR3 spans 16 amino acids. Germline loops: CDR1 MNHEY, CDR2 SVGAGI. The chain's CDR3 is CASSYSFGEGYPKAFF. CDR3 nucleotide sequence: TGTGCCAGCAGTTACTCCTTTGGGGAGGGTTATCCTAAAGCTTTCTTT.

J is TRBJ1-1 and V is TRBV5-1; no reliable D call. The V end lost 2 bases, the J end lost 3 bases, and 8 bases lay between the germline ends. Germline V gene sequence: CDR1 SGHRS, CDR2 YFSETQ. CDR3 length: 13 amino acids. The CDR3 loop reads CASSFHGDTEAFF. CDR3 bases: TGCGCCAGCAGCTTTCATGGAGACACTGAAGCTTTCTTT.